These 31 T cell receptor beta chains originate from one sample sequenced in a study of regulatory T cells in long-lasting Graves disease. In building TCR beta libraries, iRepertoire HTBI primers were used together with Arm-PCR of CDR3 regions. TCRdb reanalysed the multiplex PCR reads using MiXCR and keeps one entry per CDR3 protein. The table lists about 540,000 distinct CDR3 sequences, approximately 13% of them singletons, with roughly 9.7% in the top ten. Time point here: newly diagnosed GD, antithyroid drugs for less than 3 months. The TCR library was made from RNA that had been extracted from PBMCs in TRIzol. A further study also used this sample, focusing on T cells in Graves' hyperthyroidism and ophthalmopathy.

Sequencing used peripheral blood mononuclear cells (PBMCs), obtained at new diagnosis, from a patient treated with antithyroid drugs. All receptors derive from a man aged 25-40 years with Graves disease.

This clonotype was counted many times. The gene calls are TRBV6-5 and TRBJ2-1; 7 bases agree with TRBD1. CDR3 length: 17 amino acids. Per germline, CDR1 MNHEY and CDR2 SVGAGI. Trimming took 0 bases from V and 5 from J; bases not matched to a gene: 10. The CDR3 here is CASSYSEIGTANNEQFF. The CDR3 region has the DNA TGTGCCAGCAGTTACTCGGAGATCGGGACAGCGAACAATGAGCAGTTCTTC.

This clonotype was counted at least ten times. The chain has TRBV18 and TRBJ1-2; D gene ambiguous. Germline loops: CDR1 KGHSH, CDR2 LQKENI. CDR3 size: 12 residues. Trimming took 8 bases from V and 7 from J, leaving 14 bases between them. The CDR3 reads CASHYDATGYTF. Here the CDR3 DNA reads TGTGCCAGCCATTACGACGCGACTGGCTACACCTTC.

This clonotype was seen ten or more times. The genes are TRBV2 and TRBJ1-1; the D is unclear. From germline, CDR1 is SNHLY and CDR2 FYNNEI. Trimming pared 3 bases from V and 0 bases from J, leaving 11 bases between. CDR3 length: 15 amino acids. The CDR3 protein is CASSDEASMNTEAFF. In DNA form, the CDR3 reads TGTGCCAGCAGTGACGAGGCATCCATGAACACTGAAGCTTTCTTT.

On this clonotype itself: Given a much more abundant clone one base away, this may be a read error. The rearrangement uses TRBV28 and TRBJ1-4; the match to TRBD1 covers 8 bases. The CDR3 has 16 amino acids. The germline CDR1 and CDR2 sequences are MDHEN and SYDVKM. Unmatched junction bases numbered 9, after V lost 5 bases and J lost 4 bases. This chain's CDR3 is CASSRGGQALNEKLFF. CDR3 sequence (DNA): TGTGCCAGCAGTCGGGGGGGACAGGCTCTTAATGAAAAACTGTTTTTT.

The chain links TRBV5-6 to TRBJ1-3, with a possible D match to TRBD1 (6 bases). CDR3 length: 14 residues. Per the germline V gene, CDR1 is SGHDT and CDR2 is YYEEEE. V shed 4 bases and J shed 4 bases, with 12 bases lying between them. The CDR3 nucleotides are TGTGCCAGCAGCGTACAGGGTAACGGAAACACCATATATTTT. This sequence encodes CASSVQGNGNTIYF.

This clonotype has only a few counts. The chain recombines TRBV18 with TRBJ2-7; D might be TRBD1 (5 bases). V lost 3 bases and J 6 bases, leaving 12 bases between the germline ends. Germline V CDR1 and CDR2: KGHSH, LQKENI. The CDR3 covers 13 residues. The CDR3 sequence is CASSPDTPLEQYF. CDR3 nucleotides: TGTGCCAGCTCACCGGACACGCCGCTCGAGCAGTACTTC.

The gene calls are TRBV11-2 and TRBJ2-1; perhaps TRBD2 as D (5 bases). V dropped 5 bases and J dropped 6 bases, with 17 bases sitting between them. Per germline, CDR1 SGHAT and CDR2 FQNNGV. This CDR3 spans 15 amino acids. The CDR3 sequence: CASSLKLSDFNEQFF. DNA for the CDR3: TGTGCCAGCAGCCTTAAATTGTCGGACTTCAATGAGCAGTTCTTC.

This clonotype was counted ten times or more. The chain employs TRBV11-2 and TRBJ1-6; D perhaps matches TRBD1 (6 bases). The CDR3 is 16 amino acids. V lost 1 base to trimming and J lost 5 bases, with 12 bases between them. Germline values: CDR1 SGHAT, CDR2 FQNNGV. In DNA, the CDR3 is TGTGCCAGCAGCTTAGGTAGCACAGGGAATAATTCACCCCTCCACTTT. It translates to CASSLGSTGNNSPLHF.

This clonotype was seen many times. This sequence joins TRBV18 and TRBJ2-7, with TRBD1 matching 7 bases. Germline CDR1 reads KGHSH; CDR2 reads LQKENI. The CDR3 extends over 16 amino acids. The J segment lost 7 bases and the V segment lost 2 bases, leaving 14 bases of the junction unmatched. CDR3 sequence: CASSPRDSTLWGEQYF. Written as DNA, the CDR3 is TGTGCCAGCTCACCAAGGGACAGTACTCTGTGGGGAGAGCAGTACTTC.

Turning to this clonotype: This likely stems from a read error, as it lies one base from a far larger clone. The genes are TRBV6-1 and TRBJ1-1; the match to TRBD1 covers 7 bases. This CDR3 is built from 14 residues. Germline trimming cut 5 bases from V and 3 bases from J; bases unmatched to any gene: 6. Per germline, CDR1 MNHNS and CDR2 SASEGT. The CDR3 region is CASSCDREDTEAFF. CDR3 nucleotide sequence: TGTGCCAGCAGTTGCGACAGGGAAGACACTGAAGCTTTCTTT.

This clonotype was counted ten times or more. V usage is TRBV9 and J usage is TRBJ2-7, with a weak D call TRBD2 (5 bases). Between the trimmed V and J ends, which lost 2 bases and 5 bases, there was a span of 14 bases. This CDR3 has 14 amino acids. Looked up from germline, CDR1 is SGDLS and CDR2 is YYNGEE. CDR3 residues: CASSVEAALDEQYF. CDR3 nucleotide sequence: TGTGCCAGCAGCGTGGAAGCGGCCCTAGACGAGCAGTACTTC.

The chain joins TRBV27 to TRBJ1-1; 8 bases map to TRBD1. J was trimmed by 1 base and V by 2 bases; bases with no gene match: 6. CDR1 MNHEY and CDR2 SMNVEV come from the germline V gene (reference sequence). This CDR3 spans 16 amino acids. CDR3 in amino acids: CASSLLQTGANTEAFF. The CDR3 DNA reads TGTGCCAGCAGTTTACTCCAGACAGGGGCGAACACTGAAGCTTTCTTT.

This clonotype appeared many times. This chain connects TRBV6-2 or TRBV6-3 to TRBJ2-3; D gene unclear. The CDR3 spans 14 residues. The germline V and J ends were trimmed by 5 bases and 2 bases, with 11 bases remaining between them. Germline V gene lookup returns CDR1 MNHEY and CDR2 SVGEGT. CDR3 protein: CASSPVGFTDTQYF. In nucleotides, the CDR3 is TGTGCCAGCAGTCCCGTTGGGTTCACAGATACGCAGTATTTT.

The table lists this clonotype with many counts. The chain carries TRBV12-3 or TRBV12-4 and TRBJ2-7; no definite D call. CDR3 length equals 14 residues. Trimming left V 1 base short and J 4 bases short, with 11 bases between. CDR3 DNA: TGTGCCAGCAGTTTAGTTGGATACCCGTACGAGCAGTACTTC. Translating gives CASSLVGYPYEQYF.

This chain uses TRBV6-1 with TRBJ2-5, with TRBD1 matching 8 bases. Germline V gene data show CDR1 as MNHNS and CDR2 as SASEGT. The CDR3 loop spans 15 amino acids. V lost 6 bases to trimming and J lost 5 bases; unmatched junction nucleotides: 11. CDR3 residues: CASSISQGARETQYF. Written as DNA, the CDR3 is TGTGCCAGCAGCATTTCGCAGGGGGCGCGGGAGACCCAGTACTTC.

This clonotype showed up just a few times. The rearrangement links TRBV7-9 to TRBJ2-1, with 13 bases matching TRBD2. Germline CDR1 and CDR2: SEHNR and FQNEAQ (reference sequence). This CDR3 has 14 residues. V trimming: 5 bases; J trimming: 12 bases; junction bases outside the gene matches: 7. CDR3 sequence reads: CASSPGLAGTWQFF. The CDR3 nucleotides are TGTGCCAGCAGCCCGGGACTAGCGGGAACCTGGCAGTTCTTC.

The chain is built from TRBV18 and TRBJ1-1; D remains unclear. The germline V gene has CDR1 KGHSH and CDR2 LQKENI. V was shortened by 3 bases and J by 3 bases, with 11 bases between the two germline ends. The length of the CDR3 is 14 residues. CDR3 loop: CASSPGGIDTEAFF. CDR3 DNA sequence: TGTGCCAGCTCACCTGGCGGCATAGACACTGAAGCTTTCTTT.

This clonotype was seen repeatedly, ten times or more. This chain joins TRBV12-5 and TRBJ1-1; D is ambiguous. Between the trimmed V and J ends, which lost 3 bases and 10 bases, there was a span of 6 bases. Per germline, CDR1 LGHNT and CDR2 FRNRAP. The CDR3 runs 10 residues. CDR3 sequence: CASGFSGAFF. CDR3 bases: TGTGCTAGTGGTTTCAGCGGAGCTTTCTTT.

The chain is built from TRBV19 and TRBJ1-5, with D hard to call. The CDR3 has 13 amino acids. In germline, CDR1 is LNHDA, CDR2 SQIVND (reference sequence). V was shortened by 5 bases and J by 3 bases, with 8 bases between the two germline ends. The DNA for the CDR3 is TGTGCCAGTAGTGGGTTGTACAATCAGCCCCAGCATTTT. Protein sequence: CASSGLYNQPQHF.

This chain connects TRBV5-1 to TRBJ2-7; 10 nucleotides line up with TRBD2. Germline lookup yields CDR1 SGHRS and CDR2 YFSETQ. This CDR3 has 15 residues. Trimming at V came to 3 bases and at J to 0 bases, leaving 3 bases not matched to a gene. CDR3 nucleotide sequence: TGCGCCAGCAGCTACGGGACTAGCGACTCCTACGAGCAGTACTTC. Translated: CASSYGTSDSYEQYF. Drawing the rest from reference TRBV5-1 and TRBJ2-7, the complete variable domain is KAGVTQTPRYLIKTRGQQVTLSCSPISGHRSVSWYQQTPGQGLQFLFEYFSETQRNKGNFPGRFSGRQFSNSRSEMNVSTLELGDSALYLCASSYGTSDSYEQYFGPGTRLTVT.

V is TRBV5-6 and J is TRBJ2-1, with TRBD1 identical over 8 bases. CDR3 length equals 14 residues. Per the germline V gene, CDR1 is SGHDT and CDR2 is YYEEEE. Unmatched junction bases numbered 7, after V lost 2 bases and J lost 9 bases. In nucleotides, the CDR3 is TGTGCCAGCAGCTTCGACAGGGGAGTCGGTGAGCAGTTCTTC. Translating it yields CASSFDRGVGEQFF. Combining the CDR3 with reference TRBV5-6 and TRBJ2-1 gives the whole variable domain DAGVTQSPTHLIKTRGQQVTLRCSPKSGHDTVSWYQQALGQGPQFIFQYYEEEERQRGNFPDRFSGHQFPNYSSELNVNALLLGDSALYLCASSFDRGVGEQFFGPGTRLTVL.

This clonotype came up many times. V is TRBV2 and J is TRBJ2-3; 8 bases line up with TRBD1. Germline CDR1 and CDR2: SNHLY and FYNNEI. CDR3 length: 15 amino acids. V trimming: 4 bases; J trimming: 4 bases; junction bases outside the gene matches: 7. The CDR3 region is CASSASRGRADTQYF. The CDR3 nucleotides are TGTGCCAGCAGTGCGTCCAGGGGGCGTGCAGATACGCAGTATTTT.

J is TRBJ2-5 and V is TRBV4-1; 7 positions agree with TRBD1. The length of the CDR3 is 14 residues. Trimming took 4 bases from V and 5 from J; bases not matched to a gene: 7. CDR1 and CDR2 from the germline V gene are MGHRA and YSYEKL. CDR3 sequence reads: CASSPRGQGETQYF. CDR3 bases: TGCGCCAGCAGCCCGAGGGGGCAGGGGGAGACCCAGTACTTC.

The CDR3 DNA follows: TGCAGTGCTAGAGATGGTGGAAATACCAGGAGCTCCTACAATGAGCAGTTCTTC. Protein: CSARDGGNTRSSYNEQFF. V and J are TRBV20-1 and TRBJ2-1; D unclear. V shed 0 bases and J shed 0 bases, with 18 bases lying between them. In germline, CDR1 is DFQATT, CDR2 SNEGSKA (reference sequence). CDR3 length: 18 residues.

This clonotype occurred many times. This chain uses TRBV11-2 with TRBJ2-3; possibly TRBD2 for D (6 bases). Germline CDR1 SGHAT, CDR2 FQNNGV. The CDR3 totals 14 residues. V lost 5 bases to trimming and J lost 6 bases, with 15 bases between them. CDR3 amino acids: CASSRISGRDTQYF. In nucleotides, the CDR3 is TGTGCCAGCAGCCGGATTAGCGGAAGGGATACGCAGTATTTT.

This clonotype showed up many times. The CDR3 here is CASSPRIRSSYEQYF. Here the CDR3 DNA reads TGTGCCAGCAGCCCCCGTATCCGCTCCTCCTACGAGCAGTACTTC. The V and J genes are TRBV11-2 and TRBJ2-7, with D unclear. Germline CDR1 reads SGHAT; CDR2 reads FQNNGV. The CDR3 contains 15 residues. V lost 5 bases, J lost 0 bases, and 14 bases lay in between. Based on the CDR3 plus reference TRBV11-2 and TRBJ2-7, the full variable domain is EAGVAQSPRYKIIEKRQSVAFWCNPISGHATLYWYQQILGQGPKLLIQFQNNGVVDDSQLPKDRFSAERLKGVDSTLKIQPAKLEDSAVYLCASSPRIRSSYEQYFGPGTRLTVT.

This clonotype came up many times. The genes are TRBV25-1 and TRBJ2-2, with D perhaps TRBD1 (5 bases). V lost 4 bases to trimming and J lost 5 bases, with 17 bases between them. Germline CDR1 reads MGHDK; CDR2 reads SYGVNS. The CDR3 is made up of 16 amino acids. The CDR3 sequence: CASSATEPRGTGELFF. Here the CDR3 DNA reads TGTGCCAGCAGTGCGACAGAGCCGAGAGGTACCGGGGAGCTGTTTTTT.

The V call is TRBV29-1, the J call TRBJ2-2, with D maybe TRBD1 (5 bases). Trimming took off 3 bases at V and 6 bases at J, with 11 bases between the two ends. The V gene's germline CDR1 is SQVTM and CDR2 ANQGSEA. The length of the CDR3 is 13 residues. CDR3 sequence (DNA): TGCAGCGTTGACGTTCTGGGGCCCGGGGAGCTGTTTTTT. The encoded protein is CSVDVLGPGELFF.

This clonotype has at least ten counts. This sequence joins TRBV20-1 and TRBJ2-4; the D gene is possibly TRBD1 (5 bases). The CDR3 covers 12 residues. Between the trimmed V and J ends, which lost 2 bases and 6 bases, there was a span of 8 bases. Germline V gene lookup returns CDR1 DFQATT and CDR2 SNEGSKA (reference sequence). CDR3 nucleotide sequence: TGCAGTGCTAGAAGGGGCCTAAACATTCAGTACTTC. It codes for CSARRGLNIQYF.

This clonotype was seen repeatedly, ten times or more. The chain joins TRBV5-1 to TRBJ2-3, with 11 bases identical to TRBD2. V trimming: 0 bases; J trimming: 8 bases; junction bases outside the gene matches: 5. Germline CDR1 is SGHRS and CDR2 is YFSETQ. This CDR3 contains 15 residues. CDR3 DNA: TGCGCCAGCAGCTTGGTTGGGACTAGCGGTTTTACGCAGTATTTT. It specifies CASSLVGTSGFTQYF.

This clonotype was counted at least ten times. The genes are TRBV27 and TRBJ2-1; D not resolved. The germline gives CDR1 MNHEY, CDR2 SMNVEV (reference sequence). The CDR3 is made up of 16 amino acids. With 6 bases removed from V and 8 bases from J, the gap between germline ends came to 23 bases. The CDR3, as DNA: TGTGCCAGCAGCCTCACCCCGGCCGGCCCCGAGGATGAGCAGTTCTTC. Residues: CASSLTPAGPEDEQFF.